Each of the 8 T cell receptor beta chains below was sequenced from the same sample in a study of blood T cells in healthy people across ages. A J-beta primer mix and a sample-barcoded 5' primer were used in a second PCR of about 7 to 12 cycles. From the 5' RACE reads, TCRdb called clonotypes with MiXCR, one entry per CDR3 protein. Among 1.5 million to 2 million distinct CDR3 sequences, about two fifths were seen once, and the ten largest hold more than 20%. Sequenced input: blood. All receptors derive from a human donor in good health.

The J gene is TRBJ1-1, the V gene TRBV5-6; possibly TRBD1 for D (6 bases). Germline values: CDR1 SGHDT, CDR2 YYEEEE. This CDR3 has 14 residues. Trimming took 0 bases from V and 10 from J, leaving 16 bases between them. The CDR3 nucleotides read TGTGCCAGCAGCTTGGGGATTGCGGACAGTCGAGCTTTCTTT. Residues: CASSLGIADSRAFF.

The sample holds a few counts of this clonotype. V is TRBV6-1 and J is TRBJ1-1, with a weak D call TRBD1 (5 bases). Germline V gives CDR1 MNHNS, CDR2 SASEGT. Trimming removed 6 bases from V and 5 bases from J, with 13 bases in between. CDR3 size: 13 residues. The CDR3 here is CASSPRQSTEAFF. CDR3 coding DNA: TGTGCCAGCAGCCCCCGACAGAGTACTGAAGCTTTCTTT.

V gene TRBV20-1 combines with J gene TRBJ1-2; 8 bases agree with TRBD1. The germline CDR1 and CDR2 sequences are DFQATT and SNEGSKA (reference sequence). Trimming at V came to 5 bases and at J to 2 bases, leaving 10 bases not matched to a gene. The CDR3 is made up of 15 amino acids. CDR3 nucleotides: TGCAGTGCTGAACAATCACGGACAGGGAACTATGGCTACACCTTC. It encodes CSAEQSRTGNYGYTF.

This clonotype appeared a few times. V usage is TRBV6-6 and J usage is TRBJ2-5; D not resolved. The germline gives CDR1 MNHNY, CDR2 SVGAGI (reference sequence). Trimming shortened V by 2 bases and J by 1 base, and 11 bases separated the two germline ends. The CDR3 loop spans 15 amino acids. In DNA form, the CDR3 reads TGTGCCAGCAGTTACACGCCGCGATCCCAAGAGACCCAGTACTTC. Its translation: CASSYTPRSQETQYF.

This clonotype was found once. CDR3 in amino acids: CASSHTGRANEKLFF. The CDR3 region has the DNA TGTGCCAGCAGCCACACGGGACGGGCTAATGAAAAACTGTTTTTT. The chain carries TRBV14 and TRBJ1-4; maybe TRBD1 (5 bases). Germline lookup yields CDR1 SGHDN and CDR2 FVKESK. The CDR3 has 15 residues. The V end lost 3 bases, the J end lost 3 bases, and 11 bases lay between the germline ends.

This clonotype was observed a few times. Sequence at one end of the junction differs from germline and may be a read error. The chain is built from TRBV20-1 and TRBJ1-5; D is perhaps TRBD1 (5 bases). Germline V gene data show CDR1 as DFQATT and CDR2 as SNEGSKA (reference sequence). The CDR3 has 15 amino acids. CDR3 bases: TGCAGTGCTAGAGATGGGCGGCAGGGCAATCAGCCTCAGCATTTT. The encoded protein is CSARDGRQGNQPQHF.

The sample holds a few counts of this clonotype. J is TRBJ2-7 and V is TRBV7-2; D is tentatively TRBD1 or TRBD2 (5 bases each). CDR3 size: 13 residues. CDR1 and CDR2 from the germline V gene are SGHTA and FQGNSA. Trimming removed 5 bases at V and 6 bases at J, with 14 bases between. The CDR3 region is CASSRGQGREQYF. Written as DNA, the CDR3 is TGTGCCAGCAGCAGAGGGCAGGGACGCGAGCAGTACTTC.

The CDR3 DNA is TGTGCCAGCAGCCAAGAACCAGCGGTTTCCTACGAGCAGTACTTC. This sequence encodes CASSQEPAVSYEQYF. The J gene is TRBJ2-7, the V gene TRBV3-1, with TRBD2 as a possible D gene (5 bases). V was pared by 0 bases and J by 1 base, with 10 bases between. Germline V lookup: CDR1 LGHDT, CDR2 YNNKEL (reference sequence). CDR3 length: 15 residues.